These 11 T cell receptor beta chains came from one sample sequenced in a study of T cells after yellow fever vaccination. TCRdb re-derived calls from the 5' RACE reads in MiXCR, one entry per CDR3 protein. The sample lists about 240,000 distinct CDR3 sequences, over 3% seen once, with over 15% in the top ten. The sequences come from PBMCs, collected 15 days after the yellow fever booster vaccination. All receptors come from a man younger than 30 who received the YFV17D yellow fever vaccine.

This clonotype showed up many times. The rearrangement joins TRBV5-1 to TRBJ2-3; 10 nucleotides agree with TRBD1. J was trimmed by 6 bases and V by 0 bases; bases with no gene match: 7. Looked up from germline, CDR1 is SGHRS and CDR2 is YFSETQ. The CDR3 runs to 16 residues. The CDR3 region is CASSLAGTGDGDTQYF. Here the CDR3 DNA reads TGCGCCAGCAGCTTGGCGGGGACAGGGGACGGGGATACGCAGTATTTT.

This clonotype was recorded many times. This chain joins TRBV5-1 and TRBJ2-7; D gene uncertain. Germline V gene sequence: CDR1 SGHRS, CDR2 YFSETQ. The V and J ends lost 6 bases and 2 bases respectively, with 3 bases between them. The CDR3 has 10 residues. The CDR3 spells CASTPYEQYV. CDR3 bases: TGCGCCAGCACCCCCTACGAGCAGTACGTC.

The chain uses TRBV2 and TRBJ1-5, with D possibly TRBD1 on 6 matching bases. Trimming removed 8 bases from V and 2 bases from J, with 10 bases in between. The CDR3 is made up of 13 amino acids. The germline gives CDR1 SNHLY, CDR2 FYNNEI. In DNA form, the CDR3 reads TGTGCCAGCGGGGGGCTGGGCAATCAGCCCCAGCATTTT. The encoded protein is CASGGLGNQPQHF.

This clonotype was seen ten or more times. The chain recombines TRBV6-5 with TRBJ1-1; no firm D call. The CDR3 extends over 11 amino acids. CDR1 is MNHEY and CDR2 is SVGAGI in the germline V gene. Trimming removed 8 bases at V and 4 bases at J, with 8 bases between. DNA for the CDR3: TGTGCCAGCCGACACTCCACTGAAGCTTTCTTT. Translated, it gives CASRHSTEAFF.

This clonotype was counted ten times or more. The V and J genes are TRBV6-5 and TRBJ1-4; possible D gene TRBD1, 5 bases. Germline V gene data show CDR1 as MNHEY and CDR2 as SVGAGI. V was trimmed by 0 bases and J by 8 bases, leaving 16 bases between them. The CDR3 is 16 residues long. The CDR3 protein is CASSYSFWQGSEKLFF. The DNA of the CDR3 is TGTGCCAGCAGTTACTCGTTTTGGCAGGGTTCGGAAAAACTGTTTTTT.

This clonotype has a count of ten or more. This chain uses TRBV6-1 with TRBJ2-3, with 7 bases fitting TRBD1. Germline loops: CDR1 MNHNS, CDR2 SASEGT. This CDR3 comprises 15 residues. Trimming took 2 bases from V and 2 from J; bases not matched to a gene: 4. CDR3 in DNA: TGTGCCAGCAGTGAATGGGGACAGAACACAGATACGCAGTATTTT. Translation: CASSEWGQNTDTQYF.

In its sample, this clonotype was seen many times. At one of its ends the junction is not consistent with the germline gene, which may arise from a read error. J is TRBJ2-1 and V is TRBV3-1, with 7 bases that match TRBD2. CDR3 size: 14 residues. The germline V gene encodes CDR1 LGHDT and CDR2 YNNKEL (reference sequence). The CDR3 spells CASSQMATLGGEVF. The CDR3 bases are TGTGCCAGCAGCCAAATGGCCACCCTGGGAGGGGAGGTCTTC.

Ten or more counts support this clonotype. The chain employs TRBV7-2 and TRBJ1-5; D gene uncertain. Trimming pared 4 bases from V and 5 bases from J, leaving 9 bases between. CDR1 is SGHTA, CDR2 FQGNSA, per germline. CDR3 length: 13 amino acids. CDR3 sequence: CASSSRGDQPQHF. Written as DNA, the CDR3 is TGTGCCAGCAGCTCCCGCGGGGATCAGCCCCAGCATTTT.

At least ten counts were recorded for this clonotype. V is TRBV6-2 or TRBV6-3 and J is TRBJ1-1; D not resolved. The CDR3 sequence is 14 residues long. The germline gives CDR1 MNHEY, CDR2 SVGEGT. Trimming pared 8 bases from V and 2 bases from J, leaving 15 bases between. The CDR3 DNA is TGTGCCAGCGGACCTCACGGGATAAACACTGAAGCTTTCTTT. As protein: CASGPHGINTEAFF.

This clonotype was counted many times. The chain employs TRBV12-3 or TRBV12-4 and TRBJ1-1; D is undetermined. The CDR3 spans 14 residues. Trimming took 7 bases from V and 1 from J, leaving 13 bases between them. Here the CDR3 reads CASTHPRRNTEAFF. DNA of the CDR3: TGTGCCAGCACCCATCCAAGGAGGAACACTGAAGCTTTCTTT.

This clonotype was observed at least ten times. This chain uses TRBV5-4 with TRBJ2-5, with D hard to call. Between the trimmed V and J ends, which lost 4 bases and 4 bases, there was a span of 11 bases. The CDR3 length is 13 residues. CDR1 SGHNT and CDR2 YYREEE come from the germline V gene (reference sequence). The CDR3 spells CASSTGSGETQYF. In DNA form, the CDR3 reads TGTGCCAGCAGCACCGGATCGGGAGAGACCCAGTACTTC.